This T cell receptor (beta chain) appears in the sequencing data of a study of blood T cell repertoires in COVID-19. Here immunoSEQ multiplex PCR was the method, and the copy in TCRdb shows in-frame clones only, minus some. The sample yields more than 110,000 clones, around 80% seen once. V was cut by 1 base and J by 4 bases, with 10 bases left in between. CDR3 size: 14 residues. CDR1 MNHNY and CDR2 SVGAGI come from the germline V gene (reference sequence). The gene calls are TRBV6-6 and TRBJ1-1; D not certain. The receptor's source is a man at least 80 years old with acute or convalescent COVID-19. Material: peripheral blood. CDR3: CASSYLEEGTEAFF. The CDR3 region has the DNA TGTGCCAGCAGTTACTTAGAAGAGGGCACTGAAGCTTTCTTT.